The source of this TCR beta chain is a study of long-term antiretroviral therapy in people with HIV. General observations from the study: No data on ART adherence, viral resistance or therapy changes.

The CDR3 totals 15 residues. Per germline, CDR1 SGHTA and CDR2 FQGNSA. Trimming removed 3 bases from V and 2 bases from J; junction bases left unmatched: 3. Researchers secured at least one pre-ART and at least two post-ART PBMC samples from each donor. The assay, immunoSEQ v3.0, was run at survey level. The repertoire was sequenced with immunoSEQ multiplex PCR; TCRdb's copy has only in-frame clones and lacks some. The table shows about 19,000 clones, with roughly nine tenths occurring only once. To note about this clone: Its matching antigen is unknown.

This specimen consisted of unsorted PBMCs, obtained 3 years after starting antiretroviral therapy. The source is a man aged 45-60 years with HIV. This chain uses TRBV7-2 with TRBJ2-3, with 9 bases identical to TRBD2. The CDR3 here is CASSLLAGVTDTQYF. The CDR3 DNA reads as TGTGCCAGCAGCTTGTTAGCGGGAGTCACAGATACGCAGTATTTT.